These T cell receptor beta chains were read from a single sample in a study of T cell repertoires in cytomegalovirus infection. Each CDR3 protein is one row after TCRdb ran MiXCR on the reads. The sample lists about 770,000 distinct CDR3 sequences; 25% to 35% were seen once. Antigens of these TCRs are unknown. The sequences come from cultured CD8+ T cells from PBMCs, collected from culture after CMV antigen stimulation. The source of these receptors is a human donor in good health (CMV status not recorded). Some clones in this sample may be carry-over from other donors' samples. The CDR3 runs from the conserved cysteine through the conserved F or W. The order of the fields is V gene, J gene, clone size, D gene, CDR3 protein, CDR3 DNA. D genes are given only for firm matches. A row's size may be missing; if present it is once, few, many or a size class.

>TRBV28|TRBJ1-2|NA|NA
CASSLSTRDYGYTF
TGTGCCAGCAGTTTATCCACCAGGGACTATGGCTACACCTTC
>TRBV19|TRBJ2-1|few|NA
CASSPLKGQTADEQFF
TGTGCCAGTAGTCCCCTCAAGGGACAAACCGCGGATGAGCAGTTCTTC
>TRBV15|TRBJ2-3|NA|NA
CATSRERGRSTDTQYF
TGTGCCACCAGCAGAGAACGGGGGCGGAGCACAGATACGCAGTATTTT
>TRBV19|TRBJ2-3|once|NA
CASSIEALGANTDTQYF
TGTGCCAGTAGTATTGAGGCGCTGGGGGCTAACACAGATACGCAGTATTTT
>TRBV4-2|TRBJ2-1|few|NA
CASSQDPRGDPYNEQFF
TGTGCCAGCAGCCAAGATCCGAGGGGGGACCCCTACAATGAGCAGTTCTTC
>TRBV10-3|TRBJ1-1|few|NA
CAISGGAEAFF
TGTGCCATCAGTGGAGGGGCTGAAGCTTTCTTT
>TRBV29-1|TRBJ2-5|NA|NA
CSVRQLQETQYF
TGCAGCGTTCGACAGCTCCAAGAGACCCAGTACTTC
>TRBV7-6|TRBJ1-6|many|NA
CASSLGDSPLHF
TGTGCCAGCAGCTTAGGGGATTCACCCCTCCACTTT
>TRBV9|TRBJ2-2|once|TRBD1
CASSAPGGAPDTGELFF
TGTGCCAGCAGCGCCCCAGGGGGCGCCCCTGACACCGGGGAGCTGTTTTTT
>TRBV9|TRBJ1-5|NA|NA
CASSIGDFSNQPQHF
TGTGCCAGCAGCATCGGTGACTTTAGCAATCAGCCCCAGCATTTT
>TRBV7-2|TRBJ1-6|many|NA
CASSLSDWRRSPLHF
TGTGCCAGCAGCCTCTCGGACTGGAGGCGATCACCCCTCCACTTT
>TRBV4-1|TRBJ1-1|NA|NA
CASSQASWGIMNTEAFF
TGCGCCAGCAGCCAAGCCTCGTGGGGGATCATGAACACTGAAGCTTTCTTT
>TRBV19|TRBJ2-5|NA|NA
CASKEVVSETQYF
TGTGCCAGTAAGGAAGTCGTCAGTGAGACCCAGTACTTC
>TRBV6-5|TRBJ2-1|NA|NA
CASSYTHPSSYNEQFF
TGTGCCAGCAGTTACACACACCCGAGCTCCTACAATGAGCAGTTCTTC
>TRBV6-5|TRBJ2-3|few|NA
CASSYNPQARDTQYF
TGTGCCAGCAGTTACAATCCCCAAGCCAGAGATACGCAGTATTTT
>TRBV5-5|TRBJ2-3|few|NA
CASSLEPGDADTQYF
TGTGCCAGCAGCTTGGAACCCGGGGATGCAGATACGCAGTATTTT
>TRBV6-5|TRBJ1-1|few|NA
CASTLTENTEAFF
TGTGCCAGCACCTTGACAGAAAACACTGAAGCTTTCTTT
>TRBV20-1|TRBJ1-2|few|TRBD1
CSAGGTEHGVNGYTF
TGCAGTGCAGGAGGGACAGAACATGGGGTGAATGGCTACACCTTC
>TRBV27|TRBJ1-2|once|NA
CASREGSNYGYTF
TGTGCCAGCAGAGAGGGGAGTAACTATGGCTACACCTTC